This T cell receptor (beta chain) derives from a study of cytomegalovirus exposure and HLA in healthy donors. Study as a whole: Out of 398 genotyped donors, roughly 80% belonged to the Caucasian-associated ancestry cluster. Overall study findings and caveats: Using a false discovery rate of 0.05, a later analysis showed that 16,000 or so TCR beta sequences were associated with HLA alleles.

The CDR3 length is 14 residues. The V and J ends lost 1 base and 11 bases respectively, with 17 bases between them. CDR1 and CDR2 from the germline V gene are SGHVS and FQNEAQ. Both 60 Vbeta primers and 13 Jbeta primers went into the PCR. Assay used: immunoSEQ multiplex PCR; TCRdb lists only in-frame clones, some missing. Altogether 100,000 to 150,000 clones are present, more than 75% being singletons, with the ten largest covering approximately 13%. Concerning this clone: The target antigen is unknown.

Each of the donors was a healthy bone marrow donor. The study sampled nominally healthy donors, though unrecorded immune exposures were likely. This clonotype was sampled from a woman in her sixties or seventies in good health and CMV-seropositive. Input material: PBMCs. The rearrangement links TRBV7-8 to TRBJ2-5; D remains ambiguous. CDR3 sequence: CASSLERIPEEQYF. DNA of the CDR3: TGTGCCAGCAGCTTAGAGCGAATACCTGAGGAGCAGTACTTC.